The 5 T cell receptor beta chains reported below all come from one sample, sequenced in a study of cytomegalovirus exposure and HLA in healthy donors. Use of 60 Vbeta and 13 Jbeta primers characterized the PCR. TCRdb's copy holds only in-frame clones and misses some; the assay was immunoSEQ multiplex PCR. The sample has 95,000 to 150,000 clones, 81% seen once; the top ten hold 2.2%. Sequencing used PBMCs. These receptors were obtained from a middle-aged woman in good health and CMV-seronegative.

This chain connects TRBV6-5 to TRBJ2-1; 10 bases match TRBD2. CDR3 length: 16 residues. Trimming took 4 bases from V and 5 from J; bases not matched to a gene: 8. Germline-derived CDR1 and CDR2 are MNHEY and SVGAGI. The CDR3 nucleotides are TGTGCCAGCAGTTCCCCAAAGCGGGGGGGAAACAATGAGCAGTTCTTC. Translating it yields CASSSPKRGGNNEQFF.

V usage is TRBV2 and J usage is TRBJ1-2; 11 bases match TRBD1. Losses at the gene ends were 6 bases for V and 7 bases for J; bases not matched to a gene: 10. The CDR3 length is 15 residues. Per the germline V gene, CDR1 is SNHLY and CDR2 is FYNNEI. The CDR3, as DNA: TGTGCCAGCAGCAGCGGACAGGGGGCAGGACCTGGCTACACCTTC. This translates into CASSSGQGAGPGYTF.

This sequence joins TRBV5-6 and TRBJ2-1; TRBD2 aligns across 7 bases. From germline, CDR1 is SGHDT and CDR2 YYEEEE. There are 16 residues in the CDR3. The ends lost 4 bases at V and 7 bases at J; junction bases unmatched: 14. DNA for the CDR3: TGTGCCAGCAGCCCTCGTTCAAGCGGGAAAATAAATGAGCAGTTCTTC. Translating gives CASSPRSSGKINEQFF.

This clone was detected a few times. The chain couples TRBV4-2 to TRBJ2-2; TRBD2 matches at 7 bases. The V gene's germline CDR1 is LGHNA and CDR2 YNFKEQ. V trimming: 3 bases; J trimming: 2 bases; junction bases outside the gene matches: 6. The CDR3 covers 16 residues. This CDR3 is CASSQIGLVNTGELFF. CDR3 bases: TGTGCCAGCAGCCAGATAGGACTAGTAAACACCGGGGAGCTGTTTTTT.

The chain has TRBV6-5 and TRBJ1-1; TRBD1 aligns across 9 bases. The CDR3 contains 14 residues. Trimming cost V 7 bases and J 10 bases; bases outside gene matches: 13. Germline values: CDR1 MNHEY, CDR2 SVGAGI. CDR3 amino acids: CASTKQGASRGAFF. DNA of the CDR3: TGTGCCAGCACAAAACAGGGGGCGAGTAGAGGAGCTTTCTTT.